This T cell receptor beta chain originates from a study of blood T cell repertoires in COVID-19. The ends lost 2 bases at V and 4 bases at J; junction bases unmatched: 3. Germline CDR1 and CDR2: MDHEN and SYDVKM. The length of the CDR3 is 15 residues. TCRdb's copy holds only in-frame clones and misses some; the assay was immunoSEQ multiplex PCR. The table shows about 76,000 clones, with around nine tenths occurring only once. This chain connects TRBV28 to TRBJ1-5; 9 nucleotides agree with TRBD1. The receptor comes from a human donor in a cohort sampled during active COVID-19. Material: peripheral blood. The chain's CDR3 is CASSLPGQGNQPQHF. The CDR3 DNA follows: TGTGCCAGCAGTTTACCGGGACAGGGTAATCAGCCCCAGCATTTT.